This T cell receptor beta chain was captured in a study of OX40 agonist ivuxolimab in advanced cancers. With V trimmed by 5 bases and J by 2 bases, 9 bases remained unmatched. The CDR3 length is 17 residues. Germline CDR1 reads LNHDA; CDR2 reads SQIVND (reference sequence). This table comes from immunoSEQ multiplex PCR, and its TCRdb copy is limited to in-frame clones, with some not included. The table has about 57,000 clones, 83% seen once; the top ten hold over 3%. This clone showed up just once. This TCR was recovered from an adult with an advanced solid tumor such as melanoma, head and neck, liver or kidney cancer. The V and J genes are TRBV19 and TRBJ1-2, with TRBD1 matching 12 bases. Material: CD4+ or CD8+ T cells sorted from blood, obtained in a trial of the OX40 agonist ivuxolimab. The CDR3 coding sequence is TGTGCCAGTAGTCTTAGGAGGGACAGGGGGCCCAACTATGGCTACACCTTC. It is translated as CASSLRRDRGPNYGYTF.